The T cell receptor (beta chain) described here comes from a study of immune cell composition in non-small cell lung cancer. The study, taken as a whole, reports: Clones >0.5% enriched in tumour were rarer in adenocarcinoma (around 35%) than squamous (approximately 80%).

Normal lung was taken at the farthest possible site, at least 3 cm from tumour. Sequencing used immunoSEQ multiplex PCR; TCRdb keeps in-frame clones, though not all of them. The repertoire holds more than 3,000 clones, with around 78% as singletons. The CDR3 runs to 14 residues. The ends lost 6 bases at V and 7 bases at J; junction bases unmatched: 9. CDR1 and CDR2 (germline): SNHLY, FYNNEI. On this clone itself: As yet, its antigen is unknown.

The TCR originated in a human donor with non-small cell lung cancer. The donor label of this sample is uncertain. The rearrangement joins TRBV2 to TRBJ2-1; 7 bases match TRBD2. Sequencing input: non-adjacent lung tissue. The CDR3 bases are TGTGCCAGCAGGTTAGGCCTAGCGGAGAATGAGCAGTTCTTC. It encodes CASRLGLAENEQFF.